The 27 T cell receptor beta chains listed next were all sequenced from one sample in a study of blood T cell repertoires in COVID-19. TCRdb keeps only in-frame clones here, not all; method: immunoSEQ multiplex PCR. The sample contains about 260,000 clones, just under 90% of which appear only once. Sequencing input: PBMCs or T cells enriched from blood (not recorded which). The source is a man aged 50-59 years who had been exposed to COVID-19.

CDR3 DNA: TGTGCCAGCAGTTACGGCGGGATCAGCTCTGGAAACACCATATATTTT. It is translated as CASSYGGISSGNTIYF. The chain has TRBV6-5 and TRBJ1-3; D is ambiguous. CDR1 is MNHEY, CDR2 SVGAGI, per germline. V gave up 2 bases and J gave up 0 bases, with 11 bases separating them. The CDR3 extends over 16 amino acids.

This rearrangement joins TRBV18 to TRBJ1-5, with 8 positions matching TRBD1. CDR1 is KGHSH, CDR2 LQKENI, per germline. The CDR3 sequence is 16 residues long. Unmatched junction bases numbered 4, after V lost 1 base and J lost 2 bases. CDR3 sequence: CASSPQATGGNQPQHF. The CDR3 DNA follows: TGTGCCAGCTCACCACAGGCGACAGGGGGCAATCAGCCCCAGCATTTT.

The chain combines TRBV30 with TRBJ1-2, with D perhaps matching TRBD1 (6 bases). The germline CDR1 and CDR2 sequences are GTSNPN and SVGIG (reference sequence). CDR3 length: 14 residues. The ends were cut back, 2 bases at V and 4 bases at J, with 14 bases in the middle. The CDR3 loop reads CAWSFRTAFYGYTF. The CDR3, as DNA: TGTGCCTGGAGTTTTCGGACAGCCTTCTATGGCTACACCTTC.

The J gene is TRBJ2-5, the V gene TRBV19; D may be TRBD1 (6 bases). Trimming left V 3 bases short and J 2 bases short, with 10 bases between. CDR1 is LNHDA, CDR2 SQIVND, per germline (reference sequence). This CDR3 is built from 14 residues. CDR3 sequence reads: CASSIPGVQETQYF. CDR3 DNA sequence: TGTGCCAGTAGTATTCCAGGGGTTCAAGAGACCCAGTACTTC.

The chain uses TRBV9 and TRBJ1-2; D might be TRBD1 (5 bases). Trimming took 7 bases from V and 4 from J, leaving 14 bases between them. The germline CDR1 and CDR2 sequences are SGDLS and YYNGEE. The length of the CDR3 is 13 residues. CDR3 sequence (DNA): TGTGCCAGCGTAAAGGACATCGGCTATGGCTACACCTTC. Protein sequence: CASVKDIGYGYTF. The entire variable domain, with the rest obtained from reference TRBV9 and TRBJ1-2, is as follows: DSGVTQTPKHLITATGQRVTLRCSPRSGDLSVYWYQQSLDQGLQFLIQYYNGEERAKGNILERFSAQQFPDLHSELNLSSLELGDSALYFCASVKDIGYGYTFGSGTRLTVV.

The J gene is TRBJ2-5, the V gene TRBV5-1; maybe TRBD1 (7 bases). The V end lost 7 bases, the J end lost 1 base, and 20 bases lay between the germline ends. Per germline, CDR1 SGHRS and CDR2 YFSETQ. The CDR3 totals 16 residues. Here the CDR3 reads CASLPQGGLFQETQYF. The CDR3 bases are TGCGCCAGCCTACCCCAGGGGGGATTGTTCCAAGAGACCCAGTACTTC.

This clone was detected only a few times. This chain connects TRBV5-1 to TRBJ2-7, with D tentatively TRBD1 (6 bases). Germline assignment: CDR1 SGHRS and CDR2 YFSETQ. The V end was cut by 4 bases, the J end by 2 bases, with 13 bases between. The CDR3 runs to 14 residues. The CDR3 DNA reads TGCGCCAGCAGCCCAGGGGCAGGACCCTACGAGCAGTACTTC. Protein sequence: CASSPGAGPYEQYF.

The V call is TRBV28, the J call TRBJ1-4; no reliable D call. This CDR3 is built from 15 residues. The germline V gene has CDR1 MDHEN and CDR2 SYDVKM. Trimming left V 1 base short and J 4 bases short, with 10 bases between. Here the CDR3 DNA reads TGTGCCAGCAGTTTATTAAGGCGGGGTAATGAAAAACTGTTTTTT. Its protein product is CASSLLRRGNEKLFF.

The chain links TRBV5-1 to TRBJ2-3; the match to TRBD1 covers 8 bases. Trimming at V came to 1 base and at J to 4 bases, leaving 5 bases not matched to a gene. This CDR3 contains 15 residues. The germline gives CDR1 SGHRS, CDR2 YFSETQ. The CDR3: CASSLLGTGADTQYF. The DNA of the CDR3 is TGCGCCAGCAGCTTGCTCGGGACAGGCGCAGATACGCAGTATTTT.

The CDR3 DNA sequence: TGTGCCAGTAGTGCCTCGAGGACAGGGGTTACGGAACTGTTTTTT. It specifies CASSASRTGVTELFF. The chain uses TRBV19 and TRBJ1-4; 9 bases line up with TRBD1. CDR3 length: 15 amino acids. The V gene end was trimmed by 5 bases and the J gene end by 12 bases; junction bases not matched to a gene: 13. Germline CDR1 is LNHDA and CDR2 is SQIVND (reference sequence).

A remark on this clone: Additional DNA sequences in this sample encode the identical CDR3. CDR3 bases: TGCGCCAGCAGCTTGTCAGGGGGTGACACTGAAGCTTTCTTT. Encoded protein: CASSLSGGDTEAFF. The J gene is TRBJ1-1, the V gene TRBV5-1; 7 nucleotides align to TRBD1. Germline assignment: CDR1 SGHRS and CDR2 YFSETQ. With 1 base clipped from V and 3 bases from J, the junction kept 3 bases outside the gene matches. The CDR3 consists of 14 residues.

The V and J genes are TRBV19 and TRBJ1-6; TRBD1 aligns across 11 bases. After removal of 5 bases from V and 0 bases from J, the junction contained 3 bases not matched to a gene. CDR3 length: 17 residues. Germline V gene data show CDR1 as LNHDA and CDR2 as SQIVND (reference sequence). This CDR3 is CASSPGTGGSYNSPLHF. The CDR3 nucleotides read TGTGCCAGTAGTCCCGGGACAGGGGGCTCCTATAATTCACCCCTCCACTTT.

This chain joins TRBV7-8 and TRBJ1-1; D unresolved. From germline, CDR1 is SGHVS and CDR2 FQNEAQ. V lost 1 base, J lost 0 bases, and 6 bases lay in between. The CDR3 loop spans 14 amino acids. In DNA, the CDR3 is TGTGCCAGCAGCTTAGGACTGATGAACACTGAAGCTTTCTTT. Protein sequence: CASSLGLMNTEAFF.

The chain combines TRBV9 with TRBJ2-1, with 7 bases lining up with TRBD2. With 0 bases clipped from V and 6 bases from J, the junction kept 9 bases outside the gene matches. Germline V gene sequence: CDR1 SGDLS, CDR2 YYNGEE. The CDR3 consists of 16 residues. CDR3 coding DNA: TGTGCCAGCAGCGTAGGGGGATGGGACTATATCAATGAGCAGTTCTTC. It is translated as CASSVGGWDYINEQFF.

This sequence joins TRBV12-3 or TRBV12-4 and TRBJ2-7, with unresolved D. This CDR3 contains 13 residues. V lost 3 bases and J 3 bases, leaving 9 bases between the germline ends. The chain's CDR3 is CASSFSPVYEQYF. CDR3 coding DNA: TGTGCCAGCAGTTTCTCCCCAGTCTACGAGCAGTACTTC.

The genes are TRBV4-1 and TRBJ2-1; TRBD1 is a possible D gene (6 bases). V was trimmed by 4 bases and J by 1 base, leaving 14 bases between them. The V gene's germline CDR1 is MGHRA and CDR2 YSYEKL. The CDR3 runs to 16 residues. CDR3 nucleotide sequence: TGCGCCAGCAGCCCGACACGAGGGGGATCCTACAATGAGCAGTTCTTC. It is translated as CASSPTRGGSYNEQFF.

This clone has only a few counts. The chain joins TRBV2 to TRBJ1-1, with D possibly matching TRBD1 (6 bases). Germline V gene data show CDR1 as SNHLY and CDR2 as FYNNEI. The germline V and J ends were trimmed by 5 bases and 2 bases, with 12 bases remaining between them. The CDR3 contains 14 residues. CDR3 nucleotides: TGTGCCAGCAGTCAGTTGGACAGTAACACTGAAGCTTTCTTT. Translated, it gives CASSQLDSNTEAFF.

The CDR3 sequence: CASSLSGRNSPLHF. CDR3 nucleotide sequence: TGTGCCAGCAGCTTATCGGGTAGGAATTCACCCCTCCACTTT. The chain has TRBV7-9 and TRBJ1-6; D is uncertain. With 2 bases removed from V and 7 bases from J, the gap between germline ends came to 9 bases. Germline CDR1 SEHNR, CDR2 FQNEAQ (reference sequence). This CDR3 has 14 residues.

The rearrangement uses TRBV10-3 and TRBJ1-5; a weak D match, TRBD1 (6 bases). The germline V gene has CDR1 ENHRY and CDR2 SYGVKD. V was shortened by 10 bases and J by 2 bases, with 15 bases between the two germline ends. CDR3 size: 14 residues. CDR3: CATNRAAGNQPQHF. The CDR3 DNA is TGTGCCACCAACAGGGCAGCGGGCAATCAGCCCCAGCATTTT.

This rearrangement joins TRBV11-3 to TRBJ2-1; the match to TRBD2 covers 8 bases. V trimming: 4 bases; J trimming: 6 bases; junction bases outside the gene matches: 5. CDR1 and CDR2 from the germline V gene are SGHNT and YENEEA. This CDR3 is built from 14 residues. The CDR3 sequence: CASSSRAGVNEQFF. CDR3 nucleotides: TGTGCCAGCAGCTCCAGAGCGGGAGTCAATGAGCAGTTCTTC. Using reference TRBV11-3 and TRBJ2-1 for the parts outside the CDR3, the full variable domain is EAGVVQSPRYKIIEKKQPVAFWCNPISGHNTLYWYLQNLGQGPELLIRYENEEAVDDSQLPKDRFSAERLKGVDSTLKIQPAELGDSAVYLCASSSRAGVNEQFFGPGTRLTVL.

CDR3 nucleotides: TGTGCCAGCAGTTTGGTGACAGTTCAAGAGACCCAGTACTTC. It specifies CASSLVTVQETQYF. The chain joins TRBV28 to TRBJ2-5, with D possibly being TRBD1 (5 bases). Trimming cost V 3 bases and J 2 bases, with 10 bases left between them. Germline CDR1 MDHEN, CDR2 SYDVKM. This CDR3 contains 14 residues.

The chain links TRBV7-2 to TRBJ1-4; the match to TRBD1 covers 7 bases. This CDR3 contains 14 residues. Trimming cost V 1 base and J 6 bases; bases outside gene matches: 2. Germline CDR1 SGHTA, CDR2 FQGNSA. This CDR3 reads CASSLVGGHEKLFF. Written as DNA, the CDR3 is TGTGCCAGCAGCTTAGTAGGGGGCCATGAAAAACTGTTTTTT.

V gene TRBV5-1 combines with J gene TRBJ1-2; TRBD1 matches 11 bases. The V gene end was trimmed by 7 bases and the J gene end by 5 bases; junction bases not matched to a gene: 7. CDR1 is SGHRS and CDR2 is YFSETQ in the germline V gene. This CDR3 region has 14 residues. The chain's CDR3 is CASYEGQGAYGYTF. The CDR3 DNA reads TGCGCCAGCTACGAAGGACAGGGGGCGTATGGCTACACCTTC.

Here the CDR3 DNA reads TGTGCCAGCAGCTCTCGACTTACCTACGAGCAGTACGTC. Amino acid sequence: CASSSRLTYEQYV. V and J are TRBV7-8 and TRBJ2-7; no definite D call. Trimming cost V 4 bases and J 2 bases, with 9 bases left between them. The germline V gene has CDR1 SGHVS and CDR2 FQNEAQ. The CDR3 runs to 13 residues.

DNA for the CDR3: TGTGCCAGCAGCTCCGACAGCGATTCACCCCTCCACTTT. This encodes CASSSDSDSPLHF. The chain is built from TRBV7-3 and TRBJ1-6, with D possibly matching TRBD1 (5 bases). The V and J ends lost 4 bases and 8 bases respectively, with 9 bases between them. Germline V gene sequence: CDR1 SGHTA, CDR2 FQGTGA. The CDR3 is 13 residues long.

The rearrangement links TRBV28 to TRBJ1-3; D is unresolved. V was shortened by 2 bases and J by 6 bases, with 5 bases between the two germline ends. The length of the CDR3 is 12 residues. Germline lookup yields CDR1 MDHEN and CDR2 SYDVKM. The CDR3 is CASSLRQNTIYF. CDR3 bases: TGTGCCAGCAGTTTACGACAAAACACCATATATTTT. Looking up the rest from reference TRBV28 and TRBJ1-3 gives the full variable domain: DVKVTQSSRYLVKRTGEKVFLECVQDMDHENMFWYRQDPGLGLRLIYFSYDVKMKEKGDIPEGYSVSREKKERFSLILESASTNQTSMYLCASSLRQNTIYFGEGSWLTVV.

V usage is TRBV7-9 and J usage is TRBJ2-5; D may be TRBD1 (6 bases). The germline V and J ends were trimmed by 5 bases and 2 bases, with 15 bases remaining between them. Germline V lookup: CDR1 SEHNR, CDR2 FQNEAQ (reference sequence). CDR3 length: 15 residues. For the CDR3, the DNA is TGTGCCAGCAGCCCCCACAGGGTCCTACAAGAGACCCAGTACTTC. Its protein product is CASSPHRVLQETQYF. Filled out from reference TRBV7-9 and TRBJ2-5, the complete variable domain reads DTGVSQNPRHKITKRGQNVTFRCDPISEHNRLYWYRQTLGQGPEFLTYFQNEAQLEKSRLLSDRFSAERPKGSFSTLEIQRTEQGDSAMYLCASSPHRVLQETQYFGPGTRLLVL.